The count of the clone carrying this T cell receptor beta chain is one. This sample is part of a study of blood T cell repertoires in COVID-19. The wider study: Acute and convalescent COVID-19 samples came from the United States, Italy and Spain. Sources were T cells, B-cell-depleted T cells, or PBMCs; the material itself was cDNA or gDNA.

Germline assignment: CDR1 LNHDA and CDR2 SQIVND (reference sequence). V shed 5 bases and J 7 bases; nucleotides not matched to a gene: 5. The CDR3 spans 14 residues. Per the authors' pipeline: The assay estimated nucleated cells by amplifying reference gene primers. Using immunoSEQ multiplex PCR, the repertoire was profiled, and TCRdb retains in-frame clones only, with some absent. V, J and clone size are taken as reported in that table, and D and trimming were inferred from the DNA itself. The sample yields about 270,000 clones, 75% to 90% seen once. Living in 24 US areas, the participants were between roughly 18 and 90 years of age.

The sequence was obtained from a woman between 18 and 29 years old who had recovered from COVID-19. The chain employs TRBV19 and TRBJ1-3, with TRBD1 matching over 10 bases. What was sequenced was PBMCs or T cells enriched from blood (not recorded which). The CDR3 DNA reads as TGTGCCAGTAGTTTGGGACAGGGGTGGAACACCATATATTTT. Residues: CASSLGQGWNTIYF.